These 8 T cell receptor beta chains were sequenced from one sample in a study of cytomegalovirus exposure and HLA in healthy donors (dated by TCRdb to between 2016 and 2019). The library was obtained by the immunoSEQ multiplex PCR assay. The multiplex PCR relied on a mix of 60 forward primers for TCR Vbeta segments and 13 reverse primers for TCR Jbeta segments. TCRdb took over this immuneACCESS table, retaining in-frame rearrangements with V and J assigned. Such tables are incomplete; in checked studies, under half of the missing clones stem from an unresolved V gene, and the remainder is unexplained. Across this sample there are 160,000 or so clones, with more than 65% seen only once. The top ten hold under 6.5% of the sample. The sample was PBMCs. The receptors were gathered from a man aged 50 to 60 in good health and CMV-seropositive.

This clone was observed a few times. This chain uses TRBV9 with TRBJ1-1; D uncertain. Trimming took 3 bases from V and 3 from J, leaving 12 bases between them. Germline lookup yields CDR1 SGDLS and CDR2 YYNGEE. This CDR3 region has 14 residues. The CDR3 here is CASSATPGDTEAFF. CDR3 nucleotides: TGTGCCAGCAGCGCCACCCCTGGAGACACTGAAGCTTTCTTT.

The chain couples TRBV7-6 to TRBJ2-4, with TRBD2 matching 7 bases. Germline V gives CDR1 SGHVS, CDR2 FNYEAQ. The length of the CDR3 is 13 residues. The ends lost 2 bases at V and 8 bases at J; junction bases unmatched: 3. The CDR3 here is CASSLLAGDIQYF. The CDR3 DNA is TGTGCCAGCAGCTTATTGGCGGGGGACATTCAGTACTTC. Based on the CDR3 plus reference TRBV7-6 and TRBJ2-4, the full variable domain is GAGVSQSPRYKVTKRGQDVALRCDPISGHVSLYWYRQALGQGPEFLTYFNYEAQQDKSGLPNDRFSAERPEGSISTLTIQRTEQRDSAMYRCASSLLAGDIQYFGAGTRLSVL.

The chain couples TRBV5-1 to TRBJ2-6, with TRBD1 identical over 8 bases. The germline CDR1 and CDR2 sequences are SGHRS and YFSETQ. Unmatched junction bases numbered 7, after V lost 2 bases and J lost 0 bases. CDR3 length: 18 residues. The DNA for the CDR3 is TGCGCCAGCAGCTTACAACGGACAGGGAGCTCTGGGGCCAACGTCCTGACTTTC. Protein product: CASSLQRTGSSGANVLTF.

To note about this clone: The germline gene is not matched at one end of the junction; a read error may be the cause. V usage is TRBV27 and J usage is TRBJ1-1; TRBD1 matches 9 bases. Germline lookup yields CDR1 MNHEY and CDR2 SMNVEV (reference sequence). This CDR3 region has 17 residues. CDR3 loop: CASSLSGTGHYSGGAFF. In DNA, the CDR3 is TGTGCCAGCAGCTTATCCGGGACAGGGCATTATTCCGGGGGAGCTTTCTTT.

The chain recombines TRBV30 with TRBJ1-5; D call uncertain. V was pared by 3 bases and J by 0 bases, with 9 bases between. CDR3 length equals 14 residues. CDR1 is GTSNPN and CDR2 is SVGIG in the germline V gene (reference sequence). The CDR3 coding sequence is TGTGCCTGGAGGAGCGCCCATAGCAATCAGCCCCAGCATTTT. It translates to CAWRSAHSNQPQHF.

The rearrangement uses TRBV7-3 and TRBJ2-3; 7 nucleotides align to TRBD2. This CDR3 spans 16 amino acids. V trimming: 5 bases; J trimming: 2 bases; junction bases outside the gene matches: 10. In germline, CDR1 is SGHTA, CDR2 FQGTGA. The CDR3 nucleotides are TGTGCCAGCAGCCCCTCGCGACTAGCCCACACAGATACGCAGTATTTT. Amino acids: CASSPSRLAHTDTQYF. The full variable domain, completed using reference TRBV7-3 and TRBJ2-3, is GAGVSQTPSNKVTEKGKYVELRCDPISGHTALYWYRQSLGQGPEFLIYFQGTGAADDSGLPNDRFFAVRPEGSVSTLKIQRTERGDSAVYLCASSPSRLAHTDTQYFGPGTRLTVL.

The CDR3 spells CASSSPSTGFTEAFF. CDR3 nucleotide sequence: TGTGCCAGCAGTTCCCCTTCAACAGGGTTCACTGAAGCTTTCTTT. The chain couples TRBV6-5 to TRBJ1-1, with D possibly matching TRBD1 (6 bases). This CDR3 contains 15 residues. Germline assignment: CDR1 MNHEY and CDR2 SVGAGI. Trimming removed 4 bases from V and 4 bases from J, with 16 bases in between.

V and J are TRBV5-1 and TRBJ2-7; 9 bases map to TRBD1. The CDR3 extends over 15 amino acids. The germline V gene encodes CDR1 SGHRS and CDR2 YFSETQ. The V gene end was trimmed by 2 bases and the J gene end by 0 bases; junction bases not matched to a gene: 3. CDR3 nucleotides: TGCGCCAGCAGCTTAGGACAGGGGAGCTCCTACGAGCAGTACGTC. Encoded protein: CASSLGQGSSYEQYV.